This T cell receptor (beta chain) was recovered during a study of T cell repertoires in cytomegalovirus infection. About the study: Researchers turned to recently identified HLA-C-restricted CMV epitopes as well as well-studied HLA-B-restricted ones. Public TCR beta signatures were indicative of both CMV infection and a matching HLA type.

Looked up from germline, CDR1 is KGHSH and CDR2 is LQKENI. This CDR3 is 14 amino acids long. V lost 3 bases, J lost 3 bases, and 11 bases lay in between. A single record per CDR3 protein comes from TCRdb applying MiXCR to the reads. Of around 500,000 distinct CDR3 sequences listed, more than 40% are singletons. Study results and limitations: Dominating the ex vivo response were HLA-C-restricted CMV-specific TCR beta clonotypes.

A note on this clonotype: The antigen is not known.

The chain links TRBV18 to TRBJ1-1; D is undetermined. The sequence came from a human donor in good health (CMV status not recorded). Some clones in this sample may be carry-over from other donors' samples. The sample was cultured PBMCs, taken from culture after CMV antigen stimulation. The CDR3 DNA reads TGTGCCAGCTCACCCGTGGGTTGGGACACTGAAGCTTTCTTT. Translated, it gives CASSPVGWDTEAFF.